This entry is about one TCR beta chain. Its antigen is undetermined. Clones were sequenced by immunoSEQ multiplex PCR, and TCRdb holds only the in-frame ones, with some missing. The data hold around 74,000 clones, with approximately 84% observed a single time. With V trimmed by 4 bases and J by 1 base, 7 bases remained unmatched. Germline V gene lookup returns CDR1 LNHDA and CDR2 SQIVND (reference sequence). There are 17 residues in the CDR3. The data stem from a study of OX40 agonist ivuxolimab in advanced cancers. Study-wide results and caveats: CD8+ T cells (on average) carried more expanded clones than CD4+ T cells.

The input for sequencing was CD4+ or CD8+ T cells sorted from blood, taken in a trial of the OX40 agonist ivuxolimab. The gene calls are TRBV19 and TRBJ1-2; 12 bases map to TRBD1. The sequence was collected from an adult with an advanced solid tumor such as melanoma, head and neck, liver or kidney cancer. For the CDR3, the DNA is TGTGCCAGTAGTAATGGGGGACAGGGGGCCCTTAACTATGGCTACACCTTC. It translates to CASSNGGQGALNYGYTF.